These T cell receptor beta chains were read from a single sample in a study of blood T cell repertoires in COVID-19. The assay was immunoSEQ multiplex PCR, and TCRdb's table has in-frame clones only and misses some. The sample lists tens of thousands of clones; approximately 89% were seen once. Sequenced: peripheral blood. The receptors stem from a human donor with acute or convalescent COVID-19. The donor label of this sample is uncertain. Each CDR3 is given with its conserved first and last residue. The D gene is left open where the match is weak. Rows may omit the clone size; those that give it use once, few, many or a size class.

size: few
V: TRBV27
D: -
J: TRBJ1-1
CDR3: CASSLRVGSGEAFF
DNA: TGTGCCAGCAGTCTGCGGGTGGGGTCAGGCGAAGCTTTCTTT

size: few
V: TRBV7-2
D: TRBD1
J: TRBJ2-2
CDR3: CASRGTANTGELFF
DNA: TGTGCCAGCAGAGGGACAGCGAACACCGGGGAGCTGTTTTTT

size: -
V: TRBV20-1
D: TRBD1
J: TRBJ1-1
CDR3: CSASSGQELNTEAFF
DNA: TGCAGTGCTAGTTCCGGACAGGAGCTGAACACTGAAGCTTTCTTT

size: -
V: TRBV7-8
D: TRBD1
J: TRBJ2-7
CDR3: CASSRGTGPIPYEQYF
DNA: TGTGCCAGCAGCCGAGGGACAGGGCCTATTCCCTACGAGCAGTACTTC

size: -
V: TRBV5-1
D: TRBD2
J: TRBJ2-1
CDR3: CASSSRRGGTSNEQFF
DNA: TGCGCCAGCAGCTCCCGCCGGGGGGGGACTTCCAATGAGCAGTTCTTC

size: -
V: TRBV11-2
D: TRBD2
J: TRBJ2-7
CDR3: CASSLVGLAGGYEQYF
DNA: TGTGCCAGCAGCCTAGTTGGTCTAGCGGGAGGTTACGAGCAGTACTTC

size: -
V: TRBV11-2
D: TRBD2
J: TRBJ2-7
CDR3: CASSPLWTSGRDDFEQYF
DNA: TGTGCCAGCAGTCCCCTTTGGACTAGCGGGAGGGATGATTTCGAGCAGTACTTC

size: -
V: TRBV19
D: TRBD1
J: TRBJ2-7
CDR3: CASTFRWTGRTYEQYF
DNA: TGTGCCAGTACCTTTCGATGGACAGGGAGGACCTACGAGCAGTACTTC

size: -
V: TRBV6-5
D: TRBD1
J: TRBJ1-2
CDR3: CASSYSGGSGGGYTF
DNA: TGTGCCAGCAGTTACTCTGGGGGGTCAGGGGGAGGCTACACCTTC

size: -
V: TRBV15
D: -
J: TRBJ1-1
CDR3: CATSKGGTEAFF
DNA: TGTGCCACCTCGAAAGGGGGCACTGAAGCTTTCTTT

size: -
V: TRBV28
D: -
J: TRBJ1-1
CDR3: CASSPGGLNTEAFF
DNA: TGTGCCAGCAGCCCTGGGGGGTTGAACACTGAAGCTTTCTTT

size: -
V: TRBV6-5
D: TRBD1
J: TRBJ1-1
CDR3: CASIPPGQGRTEAFF
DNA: TGTGCCAGCATCCCTCCGGGACAGGGACGAACTGAAGCTTTCTTT

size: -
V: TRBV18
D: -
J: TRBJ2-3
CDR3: CASSPRGQTSTDTQYF
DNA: TGTGCCAGCTCACCACGAGGACAGACCTCCACAGATACGCAGTATTTT

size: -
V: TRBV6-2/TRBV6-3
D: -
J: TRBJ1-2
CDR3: CASSTRQPPGGYGYTF
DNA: TGTGCCAGCAGTACCCGACAGCCACCGGGGGGTTATGGCTACACCTTC

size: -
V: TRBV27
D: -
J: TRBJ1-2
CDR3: CASSLQGFGYGYTF
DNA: TGTGCCAGCAGTCTACAGGGTTTCGGCTATGGCTACACCTTC